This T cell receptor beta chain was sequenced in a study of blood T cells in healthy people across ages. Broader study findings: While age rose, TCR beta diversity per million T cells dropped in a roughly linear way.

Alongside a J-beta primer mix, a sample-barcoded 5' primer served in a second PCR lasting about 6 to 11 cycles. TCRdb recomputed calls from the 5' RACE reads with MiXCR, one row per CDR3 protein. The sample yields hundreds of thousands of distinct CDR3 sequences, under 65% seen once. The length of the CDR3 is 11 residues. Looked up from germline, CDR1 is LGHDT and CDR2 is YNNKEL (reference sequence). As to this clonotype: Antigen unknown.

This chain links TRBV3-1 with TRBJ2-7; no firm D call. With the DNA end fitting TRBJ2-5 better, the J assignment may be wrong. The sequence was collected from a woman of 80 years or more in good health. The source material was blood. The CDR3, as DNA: TGTGCCAGCAGCCAGACACCGACCCAGTACTTC. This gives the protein CASSQTPTQYF.